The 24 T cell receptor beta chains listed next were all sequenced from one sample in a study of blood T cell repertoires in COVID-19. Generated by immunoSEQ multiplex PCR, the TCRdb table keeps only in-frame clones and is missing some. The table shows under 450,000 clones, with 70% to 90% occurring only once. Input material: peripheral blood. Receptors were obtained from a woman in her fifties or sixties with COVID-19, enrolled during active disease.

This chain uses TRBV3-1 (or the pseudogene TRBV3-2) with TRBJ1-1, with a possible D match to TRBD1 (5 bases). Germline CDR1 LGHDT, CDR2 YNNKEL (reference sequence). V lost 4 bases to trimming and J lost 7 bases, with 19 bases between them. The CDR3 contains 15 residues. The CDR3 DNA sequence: TGTGCCAGCAGCCTTGCCTCAGGGTTTGTAGGTGAAGCTTTCTTT. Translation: CASSLASGFVGEAFF.

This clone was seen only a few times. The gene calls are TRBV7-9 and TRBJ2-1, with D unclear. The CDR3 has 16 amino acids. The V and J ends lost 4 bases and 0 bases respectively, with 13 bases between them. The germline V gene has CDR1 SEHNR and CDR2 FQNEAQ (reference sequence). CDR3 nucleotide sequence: TGTGCCAGCAGCTCCTCCGAAGCTAACTCCTACAATGAGCAGTTCTTC. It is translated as CASSSSEANSYNEQFF.

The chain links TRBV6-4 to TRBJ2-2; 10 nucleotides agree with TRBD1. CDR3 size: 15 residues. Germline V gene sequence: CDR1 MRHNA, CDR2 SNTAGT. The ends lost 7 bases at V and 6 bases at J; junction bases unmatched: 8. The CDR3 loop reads CASNPGTGVPGELFF. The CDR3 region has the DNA TGTGCCAGCAACCCTGGGACAGGGGTCCCCGGGGAGCTGTTTTTT.

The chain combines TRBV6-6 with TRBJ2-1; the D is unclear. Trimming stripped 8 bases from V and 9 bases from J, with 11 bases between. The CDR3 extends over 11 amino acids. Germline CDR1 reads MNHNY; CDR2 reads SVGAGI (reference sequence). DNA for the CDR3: TGTGCCAGCGTATCCCTGAGTGAGCAGTTCTTC. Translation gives CASVSLSEQFF.

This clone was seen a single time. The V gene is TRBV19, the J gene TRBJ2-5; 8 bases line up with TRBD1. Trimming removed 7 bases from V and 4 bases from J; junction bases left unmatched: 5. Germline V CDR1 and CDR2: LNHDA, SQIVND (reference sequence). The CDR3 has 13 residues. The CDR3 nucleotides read TGTGCCAGTACCCTCCAGGGGGCAGAGACCCAGTACTTC. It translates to CASTLQGAETQYF.

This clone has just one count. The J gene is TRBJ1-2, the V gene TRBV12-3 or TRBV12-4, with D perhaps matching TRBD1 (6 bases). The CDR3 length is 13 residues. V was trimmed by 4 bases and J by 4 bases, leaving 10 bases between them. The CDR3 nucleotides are TGTGCCAGCAGTTCTACAGGGATCTATGGCTACACCTTC. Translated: CASSSTGIYGYTF.

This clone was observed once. Written as DNA, the CDR3 is TGTGCCAGCAGCGTAGCGCCGTTGAGGGCGGGGGAGGCAGATACGCAGTATTTT. Amino acid sequence: CASSVAPLRAGEADTQYF. The rearrangement links TRBV9 to TRBJ2-3; TRBD2 aligns across 7 bases. J lost 4 bases, V lost 0 bases, and 14 bases had no gene match. The length of the CDR3 is 18 residues. Germline CDR1 and CDR2: SGDLS and YYNGEE.

CDR3 amino acids: CSANGNYGYTF. CDR3 in DNA: TGCAGTGCTAACGGGAACTATGGCTACACCTTC. The chain carries TRBV20-1 and TRBJ1-2; D remains unclear. CDR3 length: 11 residues. The V gene lost 4 bases and the J gene lost 2 bases, with 5 bases spanning the gap. Germline V gene lookup returns CDR1 DFQATT and CDR2 SNEGSKA (reference sequence).

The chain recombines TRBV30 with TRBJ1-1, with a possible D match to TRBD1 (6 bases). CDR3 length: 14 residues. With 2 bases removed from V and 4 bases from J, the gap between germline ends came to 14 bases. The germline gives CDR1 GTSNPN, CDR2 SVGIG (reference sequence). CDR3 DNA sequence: TGTGCCTGGAGTACTCGAAGGGGGTCCACTGAAGCTTTCTTT. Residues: CAWSTRRGSTEAFF.

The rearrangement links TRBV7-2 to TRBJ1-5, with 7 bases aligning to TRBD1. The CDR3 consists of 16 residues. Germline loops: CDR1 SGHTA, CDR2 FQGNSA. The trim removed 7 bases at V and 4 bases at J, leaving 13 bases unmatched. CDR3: CASTSLPGQPNQPQHF. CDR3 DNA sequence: TGTGCCAGCACCTCACTACCGGGACAGCCAAATCAGCCCCAGCATTTT.

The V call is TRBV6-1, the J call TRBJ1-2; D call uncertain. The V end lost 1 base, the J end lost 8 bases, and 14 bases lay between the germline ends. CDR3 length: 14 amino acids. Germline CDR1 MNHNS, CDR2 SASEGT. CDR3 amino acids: CASSEVGRGMGYTF. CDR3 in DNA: TGTGCCAGCAGTGAAGTCGGTCGGGGAATGGGCTACACCTTC.

CDR3 residues: CASRGWGSGSYEQYF. The CDR3 DNA reads as TGTGCCAGTAGGGGGTGGGGCAGTGGCTCCTACGAGCAGTACTTC. This chain joins TRBV19 and TRBJ2-7, with D possibly matching TRBD1 (5 bases). The CDR3 loop spans 15 amino acids. The germline V gene encodes CDR1 LNHDA and CDR2 SQIVND (reference sequence). V was trimmed by 6 bases and J by 0 bases, leaving 15 bases between them.

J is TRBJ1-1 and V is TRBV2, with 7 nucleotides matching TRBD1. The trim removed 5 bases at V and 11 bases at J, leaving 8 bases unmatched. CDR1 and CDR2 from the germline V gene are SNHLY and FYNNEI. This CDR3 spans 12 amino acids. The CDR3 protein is CASSITGDWAFF. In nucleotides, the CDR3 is TGTGCCAGCAGTATTACAGGGGACTGGGCTTTCTTT.

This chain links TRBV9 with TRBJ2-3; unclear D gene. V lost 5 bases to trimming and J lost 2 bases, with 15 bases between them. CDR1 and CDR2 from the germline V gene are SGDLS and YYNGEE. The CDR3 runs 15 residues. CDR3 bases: TGTGCCAGCAGTCTTACAGCCAGTAACACAGATACGCAGTATTTT. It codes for CASSLTASNTDTQYF. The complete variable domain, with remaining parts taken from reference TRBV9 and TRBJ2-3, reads DSGVTQTPKHLITATGQRVTLRCSPRSGDLSVYWYQQSLDQGLQFLIQYYNGEERAKGNILERFSAQQFPDLHSELNLSSLELGDSALYFCASSLTASNTDTQYFGPGTRLTVL.

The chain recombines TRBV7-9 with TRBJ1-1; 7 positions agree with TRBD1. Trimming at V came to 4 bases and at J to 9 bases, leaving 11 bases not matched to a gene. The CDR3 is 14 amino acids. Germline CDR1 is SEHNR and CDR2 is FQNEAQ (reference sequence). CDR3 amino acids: CASSSRGGTAKAFF. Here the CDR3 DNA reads TGTGCCAGCAGCTCCCGGGGGGGGACAGCCAAAGCTTTCTTT.

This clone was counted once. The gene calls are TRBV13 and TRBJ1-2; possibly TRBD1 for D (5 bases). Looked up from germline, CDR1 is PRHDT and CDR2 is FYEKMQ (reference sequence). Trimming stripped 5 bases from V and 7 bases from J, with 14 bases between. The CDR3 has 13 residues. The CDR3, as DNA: TGTGCCAGCAGCCCACTCGACAGAACTGGCTACACCTTC. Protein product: CASSPLDRTGYTF.

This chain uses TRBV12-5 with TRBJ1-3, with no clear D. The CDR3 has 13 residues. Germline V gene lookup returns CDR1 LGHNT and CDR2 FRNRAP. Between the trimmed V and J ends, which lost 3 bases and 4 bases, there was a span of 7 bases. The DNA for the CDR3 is TGTGCTAGTGGTTTCCCTTCCGGAAACACCATATATTTT. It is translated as CASGFPSGNTIYF.

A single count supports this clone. Written as DNA, the CDR3 is TGTGCCAGCACCTCGGGGACAGTTAACAATGAGCAGTTCTTC. Translation: CASTSGTVNNEQFF. The gene calls are TRBV27 and TRBJ2-1; 7 nucleotides align to TRBD1. Trimming at V came to 7 bases and at J to 5 bases, leaving 8 bases not matched to a gene. Germline CDR1 and CDR2: MNHEY and SMNVEV (reference sequence). There are 14 residues in the CDR3.

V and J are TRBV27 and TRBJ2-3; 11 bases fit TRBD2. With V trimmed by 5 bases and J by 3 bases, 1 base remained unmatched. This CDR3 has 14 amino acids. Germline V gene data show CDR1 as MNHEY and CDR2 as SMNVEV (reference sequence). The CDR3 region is CASSIAGGTDTQYF. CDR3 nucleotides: TGTGCCAGCAGTATAGCGGGGGGGACAGATACGCAGTATTTT.

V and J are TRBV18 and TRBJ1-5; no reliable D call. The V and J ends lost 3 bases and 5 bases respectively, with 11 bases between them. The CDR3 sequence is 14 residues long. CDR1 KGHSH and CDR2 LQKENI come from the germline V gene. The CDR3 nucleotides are TGTGCCAGCTCACCGGAGAGCGGGGATCAGCCCCAGCATTTT. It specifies CASSPESGDQPQHF.

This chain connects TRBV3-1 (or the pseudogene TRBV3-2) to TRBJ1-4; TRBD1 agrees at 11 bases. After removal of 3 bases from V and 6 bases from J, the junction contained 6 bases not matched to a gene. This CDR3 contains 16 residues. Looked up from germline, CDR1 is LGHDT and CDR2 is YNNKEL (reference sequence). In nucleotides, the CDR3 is TGTGCCAGCAGCCATGGGGGACAGGGGGACCATGAAAAACTGTTTTTT. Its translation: CASSHGGQGDHEKLFF.

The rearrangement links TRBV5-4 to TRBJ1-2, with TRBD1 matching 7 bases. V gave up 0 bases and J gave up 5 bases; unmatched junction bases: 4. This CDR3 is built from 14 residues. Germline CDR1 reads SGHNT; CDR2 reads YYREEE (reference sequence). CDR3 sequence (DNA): TGTGCCAGCAGCTTGGTGGAGGGGGCATATGGCTACACCTTC. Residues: CASSLVEGAYGYTF.

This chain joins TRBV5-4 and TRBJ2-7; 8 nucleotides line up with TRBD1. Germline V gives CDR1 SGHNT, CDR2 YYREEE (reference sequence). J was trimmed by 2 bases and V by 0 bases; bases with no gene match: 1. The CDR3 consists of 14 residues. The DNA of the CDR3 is TGTGCCAGCAGCTTGGTGGGACAGGCCTACGAGCAGTACTTC. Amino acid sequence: CASSLVGQAYEQYF.

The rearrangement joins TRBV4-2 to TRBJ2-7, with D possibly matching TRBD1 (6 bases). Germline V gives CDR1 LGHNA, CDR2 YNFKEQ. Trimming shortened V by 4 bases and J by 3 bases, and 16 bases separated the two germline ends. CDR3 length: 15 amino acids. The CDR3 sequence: CASSRDAGEGYEQYF. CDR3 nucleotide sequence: TGTGCCAGCAGCCGGGATGCAGGGGAAGGCTACGAGCAGTACTTC.